These 16 T cell receptor beta chains originate from one sample sequenced in a study of blood T cell repertoires in COVID-19. TCRdb's table, derived via immunoSEQ multiplex PCR, lists solely in-frame clones and lacks some. The table includes roughly 100,000 clones, about 76% detected once. The sample consisted of peripheral blood. The receptors were sampled from a woman aged 80 or over with acute or convalescent COVID-19.

The chain uses TRBV7-9 and TRBJ2-7; D may be TRBD1 (5 bases). Germline CDR1 and CDR2: SEHNR and FQNEAQ (reference sequence). V was clipped by 5 bases and J by 0 bases, with 17 bases between them. The CDR3 covers 16 residues. CDR3 loop: CASSPTWTLSSYEQYF. As DNA, the CDR3 is TGTGCCAGCAGCCCCACCTGGACATTGTCCTCCTACGAGCAGTACTTC. Looking up the rest from reference TRBV7-9 and TRBJ2-7 gives the full variable domain: DTGVSQNPRHKITKRGQNVTFRCDPISEHNRLYWYRQTLGQGPEFLTYFQNEAQLEKSRLLSDRFSAERPKGSFSTLEIQRTEQGDSAMYLCASSPTWTLSSYEQYFGPGTRLTVT.

The genes are TRBV18 and TRBJ1-5; a possible D gene is TRBD1 (5 bases). This CDR3 is 14 amino acids long. V shed 2 bases and J shed 2 bases, with 7 bases lying between them. Germline-derived CDR1 and CDR2 are KGHSH and LQKENI. The CDR3 sequence is CASSPVRGNQPQHF. Written as DNA, the CDR3 is TGTGCCAGCTCACCAGTCAGGGGCAATCAGCCCCAGCATTTT.

The chain has TRBV7-2 and TRBJ2-7; a possible D gene is TRBD2 (6 bases). Trimming shortened V by 4 bases and J by 2 bases, and 12 bases separated the two germline ends. Germline CDR1 and CDR2: SGHTA and FQGNSA. The CDR3 spans 14 residues. The CDR3 DNA is TGTGCCAGCAGCTCCGGGACTTACACCTACGAGCAGTACTTC. Translating gives CASSSGTYTYEQYF.

This chain uses TRBV6-2 or TRBV6-3 with TRBJ2-7, with a weak D call TRBD1 (5 bases). The V end was cut by 0 bases, the J end by 1 base, with 16 bases between. The CDR3 spans 17 residues. CDR1 and CDR2 (germline): MNHEY, SVGEGT. The CDR3 here is CASSYSIGASESYEQYF. In nucleotides, the CDR3 is TGTGCCAGCAGTTACTCGATAGGGGCCAGCGAATCCTACGAGCAGTACTTC.

The chain is built from TRBV3-1 (or the pseudogene TRBV3-2) and TRBJ1-1; TRBD1 agrees at 7 bases. V shed 3 bases, J shed 4 bases, and the junction held 5 bases outside the gene matches. In germline, CDR1 is LGHDT, CDR2 YNNKEL (reference sequence). The CDR3 length is 14 residues. CDR3 loop: CASSQSGGGTEAFF. The DNA for the CDR3 is TGTGCCAGCAGCCAGTCAGGGGGTGGCACTGAAGCTTTCTTT.

J is TRBJ2-3 and V is TRBV11-1, with unresolved D. CDR1 SGHAT and CDR2 FQDESV come from the germline V gene (reference sequence). CDR3 size: 14 residues. Trimming stripped 5 bases from V and 1 base from J, with 10 bases between. The CDR3 DNA reads TGTGCCAGCAGCCCCCGCCAGGGCACAGATACGCAGTATTTT. Encoded protein: CASSPRQGTDTQYF.

The CDR3 sequence is CASRYDDLSSYEQYF. Here the CDR3 DNA reads TGTGCCAGCAGATATGATGACTTAAGCTCCTACGAGCAGTACTTC. The chain combines TRBV6-5 with TRBJ2-7; D gene ambiguous. V was shortened by 6 bases and J by 0 bases, with 15 bases between the two germline ends. The CDR3 loop spans 15 amino acids. Germline-derived CDR1 and CDR2 are MNHEY and SVGAGI.

V usage is TRBV3-1 (or the pseudogene TRBV3-2) and J usage is TRBJ1-3; 7 bases match TRBD1. With V trimmed by 8 bases and J by 0 bases, 7 bases remained unmatched. Germline V CDR1 and CDR2: LGHDT, YNNKEL (reference sequence). The CDR3 runs 15 residues. CDR3 DNA: TGTGCCAGCCGGGCAGGGGGGTTCTCTGGAAACACCATATATTTT. Residues: CASRAGGFSGNTIYF.

The V call is TRBV10-3, the J call TRBJ2-2; 7 bases agree with TRBD1. This CDR3 is 14 amino acids long. Germline lookup yields CDR1 ENHRY and CDR2 SYGVKD. Losses at the gene ends were 4 bases for V and 3 bases for J; bases not matched to a gene: 2. The CDR3 nucleotides read TGTGCCATCAGTGGGGACAGCTACACCGGGGAGCTGTTTTTT. Its protein is CAISGDSYTGELFF.

The chain recombines TRBV5-1 with TRBJ2-3; a weak D match, TRBD1 (5 bases). Germline CDR1 and CDR2: SGHRS and YFSETQ. The CDR3 runs to 17 residues. V was clipped by 0 bases and J by 5 bases, with 19 bases between them. CDR3 coding DNA: TGCGCCAGCAGCTTGGGACTCGTGGGGCATAATCGAGATACGCAGTATTTT. Protein: CASSLGLVGHNRDTQYF.

This rearrangement joins TRBV18 to TRBJ1-1; D remains ambiguous. V was cut by 3 bases and J by 4 bases, with 9 bases left in between. Germline CDR1 is KGHSH and CDR2 is LQKENI. This CDR3 has 13 amino acids. CDR3 coding DNA: TGTGCCAGCTCACCCCTCGGGAGCACTGAAGCTTTCTTT. Protein: CASSPLGSTEAFF. Supplemented by reference TRBV18 and TRBJ1-1, the full variable domain reads NAGVMQNPRHLVRRRGQEARLRCSPMKGHSHVYWYRQLPEEGLKFMVYLQKENIIDESGMPKERFSAEFPKEGPSILRIQQVVRGDSAAYFCASSPLGSTEAFFGQGTRLTVV.

This clone has a single count. The genes are TRBV19 and TRBJ1-5; TRBD1 aligns across 9 bases. The CDR3 consists of 14 residues. V shed 7 bases and J 5 bases; nucleotides not matched to a gene: 6. Per germline, CDR1 LNHDA and CDR2 SQIVND (reference sequence). CDR3 amino acids: CASKDRGTHQPQHF. DNA for the CDR3: TGTGCCAGTAAGGACAGGGGAACCCATCAGCCCCAGCATTTT.

The V and J genes are TRBV15 and TRBJ2-1; TRBD2 aligns across 10 bases. CDR1 is LNHNV and CDR2 is YYDKDF in the germline V gene (reference sequence). CDR3 length equals 16 residues. J gave up 0 bases and V 9 bases, and 8 bases lay outside the gene matches. The CDR3 here is CATAHSGGGSYNEQFF. CDR3 DNA: TGTGCCACAGCCCACAGCGGGGGGGGCTCCTACAATGAGCAGTTCTTC.

The CDR3: CASSPGGAGWGNQPQHF. The CDR3 DNA sequence: TGTGCCAGCAGCCCAGGGGGCGCGGGTTGGGGCAATCAGCCCCAGCATTTT. The rearrangement uses TRBV6-2 or TRBV6-3 and TRBJ1-5, with 8 bases aligning to TRBD1. CDR1 is MNHEY, CDR2 SVGEGT, per germline. The CDR3 length is 17 residues. V was pared by 6 bases and J by 2 bases, with 12 bases of the junction left unmatched.

The chain employs TRBV7-3 and TRBJ2-1; D possibly corresponds to TRBD1 (5 bases). Germline V gene lookup returns CDR1 SGHTA and CDR2 FQGTGA. The CDR3 spans 14 residues. V lost 4 bases to trimming and J lost 1 base, with 8 bases between them. CDR3 protein: CASSSQGSYNEQFF. Written as DNA, the CDR3 is TGTGCCAGCAGCTCTCAGGGTTCCTACAATGAGCAGTTCTTC. The full variable domain, its missing parts supplied by reference TRBV7-3 and TRBJ2-1, is GAGVSQTPSNKVTEKGKYVELRCDPISGHTALYWYRQSLGQGPEFLIYFQGTGAADDSGLPNDRFFAVRPEGSVSTLKIQRTERGDSAVYLCASSSQGSYNEQFFGPGTRLTVL.

The chain uses TRBV6-5 and TRBJ2-7, with TRBD2 matching over 8 bases. The J segment lost 2 bases and the V segment lost 8 bases, leaving 5 bases of the junction unmatched. This CDR3 has 13 amino acids. Germline CDR1 is MNHEY and CDR2 is SVGAGI. CDR3 sequence reads: CASRREDPYEQYF. CDR3 DNA: TGTGCCAGCCGGCGGGAGGATCCCTACGAGCAGTACTTC.